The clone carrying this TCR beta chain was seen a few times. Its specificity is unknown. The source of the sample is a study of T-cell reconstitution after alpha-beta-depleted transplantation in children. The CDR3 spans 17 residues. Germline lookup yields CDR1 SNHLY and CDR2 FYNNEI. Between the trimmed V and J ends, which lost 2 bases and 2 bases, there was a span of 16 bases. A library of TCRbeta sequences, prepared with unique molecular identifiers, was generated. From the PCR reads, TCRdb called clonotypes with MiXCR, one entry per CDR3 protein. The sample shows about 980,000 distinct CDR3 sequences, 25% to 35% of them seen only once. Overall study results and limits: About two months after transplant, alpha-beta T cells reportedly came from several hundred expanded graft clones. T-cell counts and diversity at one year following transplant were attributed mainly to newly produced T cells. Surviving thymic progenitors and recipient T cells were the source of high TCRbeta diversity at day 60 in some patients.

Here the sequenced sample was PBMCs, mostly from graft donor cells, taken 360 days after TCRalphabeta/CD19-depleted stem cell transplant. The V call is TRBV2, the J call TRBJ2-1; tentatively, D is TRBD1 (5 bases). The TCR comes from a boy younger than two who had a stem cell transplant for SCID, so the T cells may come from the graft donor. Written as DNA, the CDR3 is TGTGCCAGCAGTGAACTACAGACAGAAGGTACCTACAATGAGCAGTTCTTC. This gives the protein CASSELQTEGTYNEQFF.